The rows below give T cell receptor beta chains drawn from one sample of a study of OX40 agonist ivuxolimab in advanced cancers. The table came from immunoSEQ multiplex PCR; TCRdb's copy has only in-frame clones and leaves some out. Of roughly 60,000 clones listed, approximately 90% are singletons. The sample consisted of CD4+ or CD8+ T cells sorted from blood, taken in a trial of the OX40 agonist ivuxolimab. All receptors derive from an adult with an advanced solid tumor such as melanoma, head and neck, liver or kidney cancer. Both conserved end residues are part of each CDR3. A D gene is named only where the DNA matches it firmly. Part of the rows lack a size; the others show once, few, many or a class for expanded clones.

j_call,v_call,clone_size,d_call,cdr3_aa,cdr3_nt
TRBJ1-2,TRBV5-4,-,-,CASSRDRGQNAYGYTF,TGTGCCAGCAGCCGGGACCGAGGACAGAATGCCTATGGCTACACCTTC
TRBJ2-7,TRBV9,-,TRBD2,CASSPGGRTEQYF,TGTGCCAGCAGCCCGGGGGGTCGGACCGAGCAGTACTTC
TRBJ2-1,TRBV11-3,-,-,CASSLDPVYNEQFF,TGTGCCAGCAGCTTAGATCCCGTCTACAATGAGCAGTTCTTC
TRBJ2-7,TRBV7-2,few,TRBD1,CASSPSRDRIHEQYF,TGTGCCAGCAGCCCCAGCCGGGACAGGATTCACGAGCAGTACTTC
TRBJ2-2,TRBV7-3,-,TRBD1,CASSPRTGDSGELFF,TGTGCCAGCAGCCCCCGGACAGGGGATTCCGGGGAGCTGTTTTTT
TRBJ1-2,TRBV7-2,-,-,CASSWMAGYTF,TGTGCCAGCAGCTGGATGGCTGGCTACACCTTC
TRBJ1-1,TRBV5-8,-,-,CASSFRGLTNTEAFF,TGTGCCAGCAGCTTCCGGGGCTTAACTAACACTGAAGCTTTCTTT
TRBJ2-3,TRBV7-3,-,TRBD2,CASSSRGDTDTQYF,TGTGCCAGCAGCTCCCGGGGGGACACAGATACGCAGTATTTT
TRBJ2-1,TRBV7-3,-,-,CASSLEGQLSQFF,TGTGCCAGCAGCTTGGAGGGACAGTTATCGCAGTTCTTC
TRBJ2-2,TRBV11-3,-,-,CAILPTNTGELFF,TGTGCCATCTTACCGACGAACACCGGGGAGCTGTTTTTT
TRBJ2-7,TRBV7-2,few,-,CASSFSGRTYEQYF,TGTGCCAGCAGCTTCTCAGGGCGCACCTACGAGCAGTACTTC
TRBJ1-2,TRBV27,-,TRBD1,CASSTAGTGLNYGYTF,TGTGCCAGCAGTACAGCCGGGACAGGATTGAACTATGGCTACACCTTC
TRBJ2-3,TRBV19,-,-,CASSMQNSADTQYF,TGTGCCAGTAGTATGCAGAATTCGGCAGATACGCAGTATTTT
TRBJ1-4,TRBV2,-,-,CASSDVLIREGEKLFF,TGTGCCAGCAGTGATGTGCTGATTAGGGAAGGAGAAAAACTGTTTTTT
TRBJ1-2,TRBV6-5,-,-,CATKAGDYGYTF,TGTGCCACCAAGGCCGGGGACTATGGCTACACCTTC
TRBJ2-2,TRBV19,once,-,CASSGTLNTGELFF,TGTGCCAGTAGCGGGACATTGAACACCGGGGAGCTGTTTTTT
TRBJ2-7,TRBV6-5,-,TRBD2,CASSLGTRGYEQYF,TGTGCCAGCAGTCTAGGGACTAGGGGGTACGAGCAGTACTTC
TRBJ1-2,TRBV6-5,-,TRBD1,CASSAGQGDGYTF,TGTGCCAGCAGCGCTGGACAGGGCGACGGCTACACCTTC
TRBJ2-7,TRBV29-1,-,TRBD1,CSVTQPGQGIGEQYF,TGCAGCGTTACACAACCGGGACAGGGTATCGGCGAGCAGTACTTC
TRBJ1-4,TRBV30,-,TRBD1,CAWTGTGREKLFF,TGTGCCTGGACCGGGACAGGGCGTGAAAAACTGTTTTTT
TRBJ1-1,TRBV5-4,-,-,CASSLDWQTYNTEAFF,TGTGCCAGCAGCTTGGATTGGCAGACTTATAACACTGAAGCTTTCTTT
TRBJ2-3,TRBV27,-,TRBD1,CASSLKSRGPADTQYF,TGTGCCAGCAGTTTAAAGTCCAGGGGGCCTGCAGATACGCAGTATTTT
TRBJ2-7,TRBV29-1,-,-,CSASGSYEQYF,TGCAGCGCCTCGGGGAGCTACGAGCAGTACTTC
TRBJ1-5,TRBV28,-,TRBD1,CASSSLTGGGNQPQHF,TGTGCCAGCAGTTCCCTCACAGGGGGAGGCAATCAGCCCCAGCATTTT
TRBJ1-1,TRBV6-1,-,-,CASSRLGQNTEAFF,TGTGCCAGCAGCCGCCTGGGACAGAACACTGAAGCTTTCTTT
TRBJ1-2,TRBV9,-,-,CASSVGAGGGYTF,TGTGCCAGCAGCGTAGGTGCAGGCGGTGGCTACACCTTC
TRBJ1-5,TRBV5-1,-,-,CASSLAGEGGPHQPQHF,TGCGCCAGCAGCTTGGCCGGAGAGGGAGGGCCCCATCAGCCCCAGCATTTT
TRBJ2-1,TRBV5-1,-,TRBD2,CASSLSAAGGLVEQFF,TGCGCCAGCAGCTTGTCGGCGGCGGGGGGGCTGGTTGAGCAGTTCTTC
TRBJ2-7,TRBV11-2,-,-,CASSYGASYEQYF,TGTGCCAGCAGCTACGGGGCTTCCTACGAGCAGTACTTC
TRBJ2-7,TRBV19,-,TRBD1,CASSTRDSSYEQYF,TGTGCCAGTAGTACCCGGGACAGTTCCTACGAGCAGTACTTC
TRBJ1-6,TRBV2,once,-,CASSEASDNSPLHF,TGTGCCAGCAGTGAAGCCTCTGATAATTCACCCCTCCACTTT
TRBJ2-6,TRBV5-6,once,-,CASSLPSGANVLTF,TGTGCCAGCAGCTTACCTTCTGGGGCCAACGTCCTGACTTTC
TRBJ1-2,TRBV27,-,TRBD1,CASGPRQGPNYGYTF,TGTGCCAGCGGCCCGAGACAGGGACCTAACTATGGCTACACCTTC
TRBJ1-5,TRBV6-6,-,-,CASTPRGNQPQHF,TGTGCCAGCACCCCCCGAGGCAATCAGCCCCAGCATTTT
TRBJ1-4,TRBV5-1,-,-,CASAAGATNEKLFF,TGCGCCAGCGCAGCCGGGGCAACTAATGAAAAACTGTTTTTT
TRBJ1-2,TRBV5-4,-,TRBD1,CASSLQGAGYGYTF,TGTGCCAGCAGCCTCCAGGGGGCCGGCTATGGCTACACCTTC
TRBJ2-1,TRBV19,-,-,CASSIARDWMNNEQFF,TGTGCCAGTAGTATAGCCCGGGACTGGATGAACAATGAGCAGTTCTTC
TRBJ1-4,TRBV9,-,TRBD1,CASSAGTGVGGEKLFF,TGTGCCAGCAGCGCCGGGACAGGGGTTGGAGGCGAAAAACTGTTTTTT
TRBJ2-3,TRBV5-1,-,-,CASSLLTDTQYF,TGCGCCAGCAGCTTACTCACAGATACGCAGTATTTT
TRBJ1-2,TRBV19,-,TRBD1,CASSTRDRNYGYTF,TGTGCCAGTAGTACCCGGGACAGGAACTATGGCTACACCTTC
TRBJ2-7,TRBV5-6,-,-,CASSLAAGWYEQYF,TGTGCCAGCAGCTTGGCCGCAGGATGGTACGAGCAGTACTTC
TRBJ2-2,TRBV6-6,-,-,CASSDRGDSPRELFF,TGTGCCTCCTCAGACCGGGGGGACAGTCCTCGGGAGCTGTTTTTT
TRBJ2-4,TRBV10-1,-,-,CASSEGVEGMDIQYF,TGCGCCAGCAGTGAGGGGGTTGAGGGGATGGACATTCAGTACTTC
TRBJ1-3,TRBV30,-,-,CAWSPDLSGNTIYF,TGTGCCTGGAGTCCCGACCTCTCTGGAAACACCATATATTTT
TRBJ1-1,TRBV5-1,-,-,CASSLTGPEEAFF,TGCGCCAGCAGCTTGACAGGCCCAGAGGAAGCTTTCTTT
TRBJ1-5,TRBV12-2,-,-,CASRPSPDMTGPPQHF,TGTGCAAGTCGCCCCAGCCCCGACATGACTGGCCCGCCCCAGCATTTT
TRBJ2-3,TRBV11-3,-,-,CASSSSTDTQYF,TGTGCCAGCAGCTCCAGCACAGATACGCAGTATTTT
TRBJ2-3,TRBV19,-,-,CASRLEPVGTQYF,TGTGCCAGTAGGTTGGAACCGGTTGGAACGCAGTATTTT
TRBJ2-5,TRBV7-2,few,TRBD2,CASSLGWRGGRRKETQYF,TGTGCCAGCAGCTTAGGCTGGCGGGGGGGCCGGCGGAAAGAGACCCAGTACTTC
TRBJ2-1,TRBV19,-,TRBD1,CASSIRDRGHNEQFF,TGTGCCAGTAGTATCCGGGACAGGGGGCACAATGAGCAGTTCTTC
TRBJ1-1,TRBV7-2,-,-,CASSLVRGGGTEAFF,TGTGCCAGCAGCTTAGTTCGGGGAGGAGGAACTGAAGCTTTCTTT
TRBJ1-3,TRBV9,-,-,CASSEDAAGNTIYF,TGTGCCAGCAGCGAAGATGCGGCTGGAAACACCATATATTTT